This T cell receptor (beta chain) was documented in a study of T cells in Graves' hyperthyroidism and ophthalmopathy. Amplification yielded TCR beta CDR3 regions, with RNA transcripts as the source. TCR CDR3 underwent first-round RT-PCR with the HTBI primer set. TCRdb called the multiplex PCR reads again in MiXCR, with one record for every CDR3 protein. The sample records under 550,000 distinct CDR3 sequences, roughly 15% being singletons. This clonotype was seen at least ten times. The diagnostic basis comprised clinical symptoms, serum thyroxine and TRAb, thyroid ultrasound and orbital computed tomography. The CDR3 is 17 amino acids. The germline V gene has CDR1 MDHEN and CDR2 SYDVKM. V gave up 5 bases and J gave up 3 bases, with 22 bases separating them.

The chain joins TRBV28 to TRBJ1-2; D remains ambiguous. The sequence was collected from a woman aged 18-29 years with Graves' hyperthyroidism. Input material: blood. CDR3 sequence (DNA): TGTGCCAGCAGTCCTATCCGGTCCGGGCGTGATTACTATGGCTACACCTTC. Translating it yields CASSPIRSGRDYYGYTF.